This T cell receptor (beta chain) was sequenced for a study of cytomegalovirus exposure and HLA in healthy donors. General study results and limits: Listed as cytomegalovirus-associated were 164 TCR beta chains. Three chains tied to CMV proved CMV antigen-specific in vitro.

In regard to this clone: Its antigen is unidentified.

60 Vbeta and 13 Jbeta primers were used in PCR. Measured with immunoSEQ multiplex PCR; TCRdb has only the in-frame clones, and not every one. Of roughly 120,000 clones in the sample, less than 85% were seen once. Germline loops: CDR1 GTSNPN, CDR2 SVGIG (reference sequence). The CDR3 spans 12 residues. Trimming stripped 4 bases from V and 7 bases from J, with 13 bases between. Sequencing was done on a sample of PBMCs. The TCR sequence derives from a young man in good health and CMV-seropositive. The chain recombines TRBV30 with TRBJ1-2; D is perhaps TRBD1 (5 bases). This chain's CDR3 is CAWNPGGGGYTF. CDR3 coding DNA: TGTGCCTGGAACCCGGGGGGGGGTGGCTACACCTTC.